One and the same sample provided the 22 T cell receptor beta chains below, sequenced in a study of T cell responses to AZD1222 COVID-19 vaccine. Clones were read by immunoSEQ multiplex PCR, and TCRdb kept only the in-frame ones, dropping some. The repertoire holds over 150,000 clones, with roughly 92% as singletons. The input for sequencing was peripheral blood, taken on day 0 of AZD1222 vaccination. The receptor source for this set is an adult in good health.

The chain has TRBV7-2 and TRBJ1-1; D is unclear. Germline assignment: CDR1 SGHTA and CDR2 FQGNSA. V was cut by 3 bases and J by 0 bases, with 8 bases left in between. The CDR3 sequence is 14 residues long. CDR3 nucleotide sequence: TGTGCCAGCAGCTTGTCAGGCCTGAACACTGAAGCTTTCTTT. Translation gives CASSLSGLNTEAFF.

J is TRBJ1-5 and V is TRBV30; D is possibly TRBD1 (6 bases). This CDR3 is 15 amino acids long. Germline V CDR1 and CDR2: GTSNPN, SVGIG (reference sequence). The V end was cut by 2 bases, the J end by 7 bases, with 18 bases between. CDR3 sequence reads: CAWSLPGQHHQPQHF. CDR3 sequence (DNA): TGTGCCTGGAGTCTCCCAGGACAGCACCACCAGCCCCAGCATTTT. Filled out from reference TRBV30 and TRBJ1-5, the complete variable domain reads SQTIHQWPATLVQPVGSPLSLECTVEGTSNPNLYWYRQAAGRGLQLLFYSVGIGQISSEVPQNLSASRPQDRQFILSSKKLLLSDSGFYLCAWSLPGQHHQPQHFGDGTRLSIL.

V usage is TRBV3-1 (or the pseudogene TRBV3-2) and J usage is TRBJ1-4; D unclear. Germline CDR1 LGHDT, CDR2 YNNKEL (reference sequence). Trimming stripped 1 base from V and 3 bases from J, with 12 bases between. The CDR3 spans 16 residues. CDR3 coding DNA: TGTGCCAGCAGCCAAGGAATCAACGCGGCTAATGAAAAACTGTTTTTT. Residues: CASSQGINAANEKLFF.

This chain links TRBV7-3 with TRBJ2-1, with TRBD2 identical over 13 bases. The V segment lost 0 bases and the J segment 7 bases; nucleotides outside the gene matches: 3. Germline values: CDR1 SGHTA, CDR2 FQGTGA. This CDR3 is built from 16 residues. This CDR3 reads CASSLTGLAGENEQFF. CDR3 DNA: TGTGCCAGCAGCTTAACAGGACTAGCGGGAGAAAATGAGCAGTTCTTC.

This sequence joins TRBV12-3 or TRBV12-4 and TRBJ1-1; D is undetermined. Trimming pared 6 bases from V and 11 bases from J, leaving 13 bases between. This CDR3 is 11 amino acids long. CDR3 loop: CASSVTAAAFF. DNA for the CDR3: TGTGCCAGCAGCGTGACCGCCGCGGCTTTCTTT.

The rearrangement joins TRBV2 to TRBJ2-3; maybe TRBD1 (6 bases). Germline values: CDR1 SNHLY, CDR2 FYNNEI. V was pared by 2 bases and J by 5 bases, with 8 bases between. This CDR3 region has 13 residues. In nucleotides, the CDR3 is TGTGCCAGCAGTGAATACAGGGTAGATACGCAGTATTTT. Its translation: CASSEYRVDTQYF.

The chain has TRBV27 and TRBJ2-2; tentative D call: TRBD2 (5 bases). This CDR3 region has 17 residues. The V gene lost 8 bases and the J gene lost 6 bases, with 25 bases spanning the gap. Per the germline V gene, CDR1 is MNHEY and CDR2 is SMNVEV (reference sequence). The CDR3 protein is CASCKRVHSLEPGELFF. The DNA of the CDR3 is TGTGCCAGCTGTAAGAGGGTGCATTCACTCGAACCCGGGGAGCTGTTTTTT.

V usage is TRBV5-4 and J usage is TRBJ2-1, with D perhaps TRBD1 (6 bases). The germline V gene encodes CDR1 SGHNT and CDR2 YYREEE (reference sequence). CDR3 size: 19 residues. V was trimmed by 4 bases and J by 3 bases, leaving 26 bases between them. CDR3 sequence reads: CASSPESLIRGIYYNEQFF. The CDR3 DNA follows: TGTGCCAGCAGCCCCGAGAGCCTCATAAGGGGGATTTACTACAATGAGCAGTTCTTC.

CDR3 coding DNA: TGCGCCAGCAGCCGTGCGCGGGAGTACACCTTC. It specifies CASSRAREYTF. The chain combines TRBV4-1 with TRBJ1-2; no clear D gene. V was pared by 4 bases and J by 11 bases, with 11 bases between. This CDR3 has 11 amino acids. Germline V gene lookup returns CDR1 MGHRA and CDR2 YSYEKL.

The chain has TRBV25-1 and TRBJ1-6; D may be TRBD1 (5 bases). Germline-derived CDR1 and CDR2 are MGHDK and SYGVNS. The CDR3 covers 11 residues. Trimming shortened V by 7 bases and J by 16 bases, and 14 bases separated the two germline ends. CDR3: CASTLLGVLHF. The CDR3 DNA sequence: TGTGCCAGCACCCTACTGGGGGTTCTCCACTTT.

The rearrangement uses TRBV6-5 and TRBJ2-2; D gene uncertain. CDR1 is MNHEY and CDR2 is SVGAGI in the germline V gene. Trimming took 7 bases from V and 6 from J, leaving 15 bases between them. The CDR3 runs 14 residues. CDR3 residues: CASIPDRVAGELFF. DNA of the CDR3: TGTGCCAGCATCCCGGACCGGGTTGCCGGGGAGCTGTTTTTT.

This clone was seen once. This rearrangement joins TRBV19 to TRBJ1-6; 9 bases align to TRBD1. This CDR3 comprises 14 residues. Germline lookup yields CDR1 LNHDA and CDR2 SQIVND (reference sequence). V shed 6 bases and J 9 bases; nucleotides not matched to a gene: 6. CDR3 residues: CASRGTGGGSPLHF. The CDR3 nucleotides are TGTGCCAGTAGGGGAACAGGGGGCGGTTCACCCCTCCACTTT.

The V gene is TRBV18, the J gene TRBJ2-7; the D gene is possibly TRBD2 (6 bases). This CDR3 contains 15 residues. Trimming stripped 6 bases from V and 4 bases from J, with 19 bases between. Germline V CDR1 and CDR2: KGHSH, LQKENI. In DNA, the CDR3 is TGTGCCAGCTCGCCCAACACACTAGCAAGTTACGAGCAGTACTTC. Its protein is CASSPNTLASYEQYF.

The chain is built from TRBV6-6 and TRBJ1-3; 8 bases line up with TRBD1. Germline CDR1 and CDR2: MNHNY and SVGAGI (reference sequence). Germline trimming cut 6 bases from V and 4 bases from J; bases unmatched to any gene: 8. The CDR3 runs to 15 residues. DNA of the CDR3: TGTGCCAGCAGCCTACAGGGGGTAGTCGGAAACACCATATATTTT. Residues: CASSLQGVVGNTIYF.

The chain employs TRBV5-5 and TRBJ1-5; 8 bases align to TRBD1. The CDR3 extends over 16 amino acids. The trim removed 3 bases at V and 3 bases at J, leaving 8 bases unmatched. Germline V gene lookup returns CDR1 SGHKS and CDR2 YYEKEE (reference sequence). DNA for the CDR3: TGTGCCAGCAGCTCAGGGGGCCTGACTTTCAATCAGCCCCAGCATTTT. Translated, it gives CASSSGGLTFNQPQHF. Full variable domain (outside the CDR3, taken from reference TRBV5-5 and TRBJ1-5): DAGVTQSPTHLIKTRGQQVTLRCSPISGHKSVSWYQQVLGQGPQFIFQYYEKEERGRGNFPDRFSARQFPNYSSELNVNALLLGDSALYLCASSSGGLTFNQPQHFGDGTRLSIL.

The chain joins TRBV10-3 to TRBJ1-2; D uncertain. Between the trimmed V and J ends, which lost 0 bases and 5 bases, there was a span of 13 bases. The length of the CDR3 is 15 residues. CDR1 and CDR2 from the germline V gene are ENHRY and SYGVKD. The CDR3 spells CAISESQATRYGYTF. Here the CDR3 DNA reads TGTGCCATCAGTGAGTCCCAGGCCACGAGGTATGGCTACACCTTC.

This clone is a singleton in its sample. The rearrangement links TRBV30 to TRBJ1-1; 11 positions agree with TRBD1. Per germline, CDR1 GTSNPN and CDR2 SVGIG (reference sequence). After removal of 3 bases from V and 4 bases from J, the junction contained 4 bases not matched to a gene. This CDR3 spans 14 amino acids. In DNA form, the CDR3 reads TGTGCCTGGAGGGCCGGGACAGGGGGCACTGAAGCTTTCTTT. Protein sequence: CAWRAGTGGTEAFF. Looking up the rest from reference TRBV30 and TRBJ1-1 gives the full variable domain: SQTIHQWPATLVQPVGSPLSLECTVEGTSNPNLYWYRQAAGRGLQLLFYSVGIGQISSEVPQNLSASRPQDRQFILSSKKLLLSDSGFYLCAWRAGTGGTEAFFGQGTRLTVV.

The chain carries TRBV7-2 and TRBJ2-5; weak D call: TRBD2 (6 bases). This CDR3 region has 13 residues. CDR1 SGHTA and CDR2 FQGNSA come from the germline V gene. V lost 6 bases and J 5 bases, leaving 13 bases between the germline ends. The CDR3 reads CASRRGLSETQYF. The CDR3 region has the DNA TGTGCCAGCAGGCGTGGACTAAGCGAGACCCAGTACTTC.

The rearrangement uses TRBV6-5 and TRBJ2-2, with D possibly being TRBD2 (5 bases). V was cut by 7 bases and J by 4 bases, with 10 bases left in between. CDR3 size: 13 residues. The germline V gene has CDR1 MNHEY and CDR2 SVGAGI. The CDR3 protein is CASTRESTGELFF. In nucleotides, the CDR3 is TGTGCCAGCACCCGGGAAAGCACCGGGGAGCTGTTTTTT.

The chain recombines TRBV11-2 with TRBJ2-2, with D possibly being TRBD1 or TRBD2 (6 bases each). CDR1 and CDR2 (germline): SGHAT, FQNNGV. The CDR3 totals 17 residues. Trimming took off 7 bases at V and 1 base at J, with 19 bases between the two ends. The CDR3: CASTQRGTLGNTGELFF. The CDR3 DNA reads as TGTGCCAGCACCCAACGGGGGACACTCGGGAACACCGGGGAGCTGTTTTTT. Looking up the rest from reference TRBV11-2 and TRBJ2-2 gives the full variable domain: EAGVAQSPRYKIIEKRQSVAFWCNPISGHATLYWYQQILGQGPKLLIQFQNNGVVDDSQLPKDRFSAERLKGVDSTLKIQPAKLEDSAVYLCASTQRGTLGNTGELFFGEGSRLTVL.

The J gene is TRBJ2-6, the V gene TRBV10-1; 9 bases are shared with TRBD1. The CDR3 is made up of 18 amino acids. Looked up from germline, CDR1 is WNHNN and CDR2 is SYGVQD (reference sequence). Losses at the gene ends were 7 bases for V and 3 bases for J; bases not matched to a gene: 13. The CDR3 loop is CASNHYRGLGDGANVLTF. The CDR3, as DNA: TGCGCCAGCAATCATTACAGGGGGCTAGGAGATGGGGCCAACGTCCTGACTTTC.

This chain connects TRBV16 to TRBJ2-3; tentative D call: TRBD2 (6 bases). Germline V gene lookup returns CDR1 KGHSY and CDR2 FQNENV. The germline V and J ends were trimmed by 0 bases and 2 bases, with 12 bases remaining between them. The CDR3 is made up of 16 amino acids. The CDR3 nucleotides read TGTGCCAGCAGCCAATCGTACGGCGGGACCACAGATACGCAGTATTTT. Translated, it gives CASSQSYGGTTDTQYF.